The 27 T cell receptor beta chains in this list originate from one sample, sequenced in a study of T cell repertoires in cytomegalovirus infection (dated by TCRdb to between 2019 and 2020). Sequenced using an Illumina HiSeq 1500. TCRdb trimmed public reads at Q25 via fastp, called clones via MiXCR and kept in-frame beta chains. Under each unique CDR3 protein, matching rows form one entry showing the most common genes and DNA. This sample has 550,000 to 700,000 distinct CDR3 sequences in its table, and 35% to 50% of those were observed once. Together, the top ten hold around 48% of the sample. The treatment or condition label of this sample denotes: in vitro stimulation with specific CMV peptide epitopes to enrich CMV-specific T cells. Their antigens remain unidentified. Material: cultured PBMCs, obtained from culture after CMV antigen stimulation. These receptors all come from a human donor in good health (CMV status not recorded). Some clones in this sample may be carry-over from other donors' samples.

This clonotype was found many times. The rearrangement links TRBV7-2 to TRBJ1-1; D may be TRBD1 (5 bases). The CDR3 contains 13 residues. In germline, CDR1 is SGHTA, CDR2 FQGNSA. V was clipped by 4 bases and J by 7 bases, with 13 bases between them. CDR3 sequence (DNA): TGTGCCAGCAGCTCAGTCGGACACGGTGAAGCTTTCTTT. Translation gives CASSSVGHGEAFF.

This chain connects TRBV19 to TRBJ2-1; the match to TRBD2 covers 7 bases. Germline V gives CDR1 LNHDA, CDR2 SQIVND (reference sequence). The V and J ends lost 2 bases and 15 bases, in that order; junction bases with no gene match: 7. The CDR3 loop spans 12 amino acids. CDR3 region: CASSILSAGVFF. The CDR3 DNA follows: TGTGCCAGTAGTATATTGTCTGCGGGAGTGTTCTTC. Based on the CDR3 plus reference TRBV19 and TRBJ2-1, the full variable domain is DGGITQSPKYLFRKEGQNVTLSCEQNLNHDAMYWYRQDPGQGLRLIYYSQIVNDFQKGDIAEGYSVSREKKESFPLTVTSAQKNPTAFYLCASSILSAGVFFGPGTRLTVL.

A remark on this clonotype: Sequence at one end of the junction differs from germline and may be a read error. The CDR3 is CDSRIMGGRDTQYF. The CDR3 DNA reads as TGTGACAGCAGAATAATGGGGGGGCGAGATACGCAGTATTTT. The chain carries TRBV11-2 and TRBJ2-3, with a possible D match to TRBD2 (7 bases). Looked up from germline, CDR1 is SGHAT and CDR2 is FQNNGV. The CDR3 is 14 residues long.

The J gene is TRBJ2-5, the V gene TRBV4-1; 7 bases align to TRBD2. Germline CDR1 reads MGHRA; CDR2 reads YSYEKL. The CDR3 extends over 14 amino acids. Germline trimming cut 4 bases from V and 5 bases from J; bases unmatched to any gene: 7. CDR3 nucleotide sequence: TGCGCCAGCAGCCTCCAGCGGGATTGGGAGACCCAGTACTTC. Its translation: CASSLQRDWETQYF.

This clonotype was observed a few times. The chain is built from TRBV7-2 and TRBJ1-1, with 7 bases lining up with TRBD1. The CDR3 runs to 14 residues. After removal of 3 bases from V and 4 bases from J, the junction contained 5 bases not matched to a gene. The germline V gene has CDR1 SGHTA and CDR2 FQGNSA. CDR3 region: CASSFHPGGTEAFF. CDR3 sequence (DNA): TGTGCCAGCAGCTTCCATCCAGGGGGCACTGAAGCTTTCTTT.

V gene TRBV2 combines with J gene TRBJ1-5, with a weak D call TRBD1 (6 bases). Trimming took off 4 bases at V and 4 bases at J, with 11 bases between the two ends. Germline lookup yields CDR1 SNHLY and CDR2 FYNNEI. The CDR3 length is 14 residues. The CDR3 protein is CASSVTGGNQPQHF. The CDR3 DNA reads as TGTGCCAGCAGTGTGACAGGTGGGAATCAGCCCCAGCATTTT.

This chain connects TRBV7-8 to TRBJ2-7; tentative D call: TRBD2 (5 bases). V lost 2 bases and J 3 bases, leaving 11 bases between the germline ends. CDR3 length: 14 residues. Looked up from germline, CDR1 is SGHVS and CDR2 is FQNEAQ. The CDR3, as DNA: TGTGCCAGCAGCTTACGCCTAGCCCACTACGAGCAGTACTTC. This sequence encodes CASSLRLAHYEQYF.

The gene calls are TRBV27 and TRBJ2-3, with 9 nucleotides matching TRBD2. This CDR3 comprises 17 residues. J gave up 3 bases and V 10 bases, and 17 bases lay outside the gene matches. CDR1 is MNHEY and CDR2 is SMNVEV in the germline V gene (reference sequence). CDR3 DNA: TGTGCCACCTCCCGAGCTAGCGGGAAGAGAGGGACAGATACGCAGTATTTT. Its translation is CATSRASGKRGTDTQYF.

The rearrangement links TRBV11-2 to TRBJ1-2; 9 nucleotides line up with TRBD1. This CDR3 has 14 residues. V lost 5 bases, J lost 7 bases, and 8 bases stayed unmatched. Per germline, CDR1 SGHAT and CDR2 FQNNGV. In DNA, the CDR3 is TGTGCCAGCAGCCGTGACAGGGGGTGGAGTGGCTACACCTTC. Translation gives CASSRDRGWSGYTF.

The chain has TRBV6-5 and TRBJ1-4; D is undetermined. CDR1 MNHEY and CDR2 SVGAGI come from the germline V gene. Trimming removed 5 bases at V and 8 bases at J, with 15 bases between. The CDR3 is 14 amino acids. The CDR3: CASSHSVTGEKLFF. The CDR3 region has the DNA TGTGCCAGCAGTCATTCGGTGACGGGGGAAAAACTGTTTTTT.

The rearrangement joins TRBV19 to TRBJ2-5, with unresolved D. The V gene lost 3 bases and the J gene lost 1 base, with 6 bases spanning the gap. Germline loops: CDR1 LNHDA, CDR2 SQIVND (reference sequence). CDR3 length: 13 amino acids. Here the CDR3 DNA reads TGTGCCAGTAGTATGTGGGTCCAAGAGACCCAGTACTTC. This gives the protein CASSMWVQETQYF.

This clonotype showed up just a few times. V usage is TRBV10-3 and J usage is TRBJ2-3; either TRBD1 or TRBD2 may supply D (6 bases each). The CDR3 has 14 amino acids. The germline V and J ends were trimmed by 3 bases and 5 bases, with 12 bases remaining between them. Germline loops: CDR1 ENHRY, CDR2 SYGVKD. The DNA for the CDR3 is TGTGCCATCAGTGAAGGAGGGGGAGGAGATACGCAGTATTTT. Translating gives CAISEGGGGDTQYF.

The chain uses TRBV7-2 and TRBJ2-3; D remains ambiguous. Trimming removed 5 bases at V and 5 bases at J, with 17 bases between. The germline gives CDR1 SGHTA, CDR2 FQGNSA. This CDR3 has 15 residues. The CDR3 bases are TGTGCCAGCAGCATGAACGGGCCCCTAGGAGATACGCAGTATTTT. Its protein is CASSMNGPLGDTQYF.

The CDR3 spells CASSLSYANTGELFF. CDR3 nucleotides: TGTGCCAGCAGTTTGTCTTATGCGAACACCGGGGAGCTGTTTTTT. The chain carries TRBV27 and TRBJ2-2, with D uncertain. Germline V gene data show CDR1 as MNHEY and CDR2 as SMNVEV (reference sequence). Trimming took 3 bases from V and 0 from J, leaving 8 bases between them. The CDR3 is 15 residues long.

This clonotype was seen ten or more times. The chain employs TRBV28 and TRBJ2-2, with TRBD1 matching 8 bases. Germline V gives CDR1 MDHEN, CDR2 SYDVKM. The trim removed 6 bases at V and 4 bases at J, leaving 7 bases unmatched. This CDR3 comprises 15 residues. This chain's CDR3 is CASSADRGGTGELFF. CDR3 nucleotides: TGTGCCAGCAGCGCCGACAGGGGTGGCACCGGGGAGCTGTTTTTT.

The chain combines TRBV12-3 or TRBV12-4 with TRBJ2-7, with 7 bases identical to TRBD2. The V segment lost 3 bases and the J segment 7 bases; nucleotides outside the gene matches: 9. The CDR3 totals 14 residues. The CDR3 sequence: CASSLGLHPTEQYF. The DNA for the CDR3 is TGTGCCAGCAGTTTGGGACTACATCCTACAGAGCAGTACTTC.

This clonotype was counted many times. The V call is TRBV24-1, the J call TRBJ2-3; TRBD1 is a possible D gene (5 bases). There are 14 residues in the CDR3. V was clipped by 6 bases and J by 4 bases, with 13 bases between them. Looked up from germline, CDR1 is KGHDR and CDR2 is SFDVKD. In DNA, the CDR3 is TGTGCCACCAGTACCAGGGTAAATGCAGATACGCAGTATTTT. It yields the protein CATSTRVNADTQYF.

This clonotype has only a few counts. CDR3: CASSLPLYGPGGNTIYF. CDR3 bases: TGTGCCAGCAGCTTACCCTTGTACGGTCCAGGTGGAAACACCATATATTTT. The V and J genes are TRBV7-8 and TRBJ1-3; no clear D gene. Germline-derived CDR1 and CDR2 are SGHVS and FQNEAQ. CDR3 length: 17 residues. V was shortened by 2 bases and J by 3 bases, with 17 bases between the two germline ends.

This clonotype has just one count. A junction boundary mismatches the germline segment, possibly from a read error. The genes are TRBV12-3 or TRBV12-4 and TRBJ2-1; 9 bases fit TRBD1. This CDR3 is 15 amino acids long. The CDR3 protein is CASSRDRAGYNVQFF. DNA for the CDR3: TGTGCCAGCAGTCGGGACAGGGCGGGCTACAATGTGCAGTTCTTC.

The chain links TRBV11-2 to TRBJ2-1; D perhaps matches TRBD2 (5 bases). V was pared by 6 bases and J by 8 bases, with 17 bases between. CDR3 size: 14 residues. CDR1 and CDR2 (germline): SGHAT, FQNNGV. CDR3 nucleotides: TGTGCCAGCAGGCCCTATTGGGAGTGGGATGAGCAGTTCTTC. This translates into CASRPYWEWDEQFF.

The J gene is TRBJ1-4, the V gene TRBV5-5; 12 bases are shared with TRBD1. Losses at the gene ends were 0 bases for V and 6 bases for J; bases not matched to a gene: 12. This CDR3 has 19 residues. CDR1 and CDR2 from the germline V gene are SGHKS and YYEKEE (reference sequence). For the CDR3, the DNA is TGTGCCAGCAGCTTGGCGGGGACAGGGGGCGTTGGTGCAGATGAAAAACTGTTTTTT. It specifies CASSLAGTGGVGADEKLFF.

This clonotype was observed a few times. The rearrangement joins TRBV6-5 to TRBJ2-3, with a weak D call TRBD2 (5 bases). Trimming cost V 2 bases and J 5 bases, with 8 bases left between them. Germline V gives CDR1 MNHEY, CDR2 SVGAGI. The CDR3 contains 13 residues. Here the CDR3 DNA reads TGTGCCAGCAGTTACCAACGGGGAGATACGCAGTATTTT. It is translated as CASSYQRGDTQYF.

Regarding this clonotype: The junction differs from germline at one of its ends, possibly a read error. The V gene is TRBV6-6, the J gene TRBJ1-4; D may be TRBD1 (6 bases). The CDR3 length is 14 residues. Germline CDR1 reads MNHNY; CDR2 reads SVGAGI (reference sequence). CDR3 residues: CASSRGTTKEKLFF. CDR3 coding DNA: TGTGCCAGCAGTCGCGGGACAACTAAGGAAAAACTGTTTTTT.

J is TRBJ1-5 and V is TRBV12-3 or TRBV12-4; TRBD1 is a possible D gene (5 bases). The CDR3 is 11 residues long. V shed 10 bases and J shed 7 bases, with 11 bases lying between them. The DNA of the CDR3 is TGTGCCACCGGGAGGGGACAGCCCCAGCATTTT. Amino acid sequence: CATGRGQPQHF.

This clonotype was picked up a small number of times. The chain carries TRBV6-5 and TRBJ1-2, with D maybe TRBD1 (5 bases). This CDR3 is 15 amino acids long. Germline V gene lookup returns CDR1 MNHEY and CDR2 SVGAGI. The V gene lost 2 bases and the J gene lost 2 bases, with 12 bases spanning the gap. The CDR3 spells CASSYGRGLNYGYTF. CDR3 nucleotides: TGTGCCAGCAGTTACGGTCGGGGACTAAACTATGGCTACACCTTC.

This clonotype has ten or more counts. The chain is built from TRBV7-2 and TRBJ1-5; unclear D gene. Germline loops: CDR1 SGHTA, CDR2 FQGNSA. The CDR3 sequence is 13 residues long. Trimming removed 1 base from V and 0 bases from J, with 1 base in between. The CDR3 nucleotides read TGTGCCAGCAGCTTAGATAGCAATCAGCCCCAGCATTTT. Protein: CASSLDSNQPQHF.

Comments on this clonotype: An end of the junction differs from the germline gene, which may be a read error. This chain links TRBV11-3 with TRBJ2-3; 7 bases line up with TRBD2. Germline lookup yields CDR1 SGHNT and CDR2 YENEEA. The length of the CDR3 is 14 residues. The CDR3 spells CASSLAGRDVPRCF. CDR3 DNA sequence: TGTGCCAGCAGCTTGGCGGGGAGGGATGTGCCGCGGTGTTTT.